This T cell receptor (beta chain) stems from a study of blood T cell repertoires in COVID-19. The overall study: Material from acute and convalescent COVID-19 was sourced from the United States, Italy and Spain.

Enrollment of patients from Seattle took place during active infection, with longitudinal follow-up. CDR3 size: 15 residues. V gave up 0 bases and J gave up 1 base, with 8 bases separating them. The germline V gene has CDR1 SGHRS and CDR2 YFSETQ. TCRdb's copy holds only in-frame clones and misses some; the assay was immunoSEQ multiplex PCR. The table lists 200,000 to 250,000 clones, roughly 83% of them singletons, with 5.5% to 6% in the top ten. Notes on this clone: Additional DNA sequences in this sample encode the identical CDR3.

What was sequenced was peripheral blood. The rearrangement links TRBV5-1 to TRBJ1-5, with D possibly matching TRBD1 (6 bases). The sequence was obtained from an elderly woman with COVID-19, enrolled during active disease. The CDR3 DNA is TGCGCCAGCAGCTTGGAAGGGGGAAGCAATCAGCCCCAGCATTTT. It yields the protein CASSLEGGSNQPQHF.